The 5 T cell receptor beta chains below were found in one sample sequenced in a study of T cell responses to AZD1222 COVID-19 vaccine. TCRdb's table, derived via immunoSEQ multiplex PCR, lists solely in-frame clones and lacks some. The sample holds about 120,000 clones, roughly 90% seen once. Sequenced here: peripheral blood, sampled 28 days after the second AZD1222 dose. These receptors were taken from an adult who received the AZD1222 COVID-19 vaccine.

The genes are TRBV4-2 and TRBJ2-2; D might be TRBD2 (5 bases). V was shortened by 0 bases and J by 3 bases, with 11 bases between the two germline ends. The V gene's germline CDR1 is LGHNA and CDR2 YNFKEQ. This CDR3 is 16 amino acids long. The CDR3 region has the DNA TGTGCCAGCAGCCAAGAGCTTGGAGGCTACACCGGGGAGCTGTTTTTT. Encoded protein: CASSQELGGYTGELFF.

This clone has a single count. The chain joins TRBV4-1 to TRBJ1-2; the D gene is possibly TRBD1 (6 bases). The ends were cut back, 4 bases at V and 4 bases at J, with 13 bases in the middle. The CDR3 covers 14 residues. Germline CDR1 reads MGHRA; CDR2 reads YSYEKL. The CDR3 here is CASSPRTATYGYTF. The CDR3 bases are TGCGCCAGCAGCCCCCGGACAGCGACCTATGGCTACACCTTC.

This clone was picked up a small number of times. V gene TRBV20-1 combines with J gene TRBJ2-3; D is possibly TRBD1 (6 bases). Germline values: CDR1 DFQATT, CDR2 SNEGSKA (reference sequence). V shed 3 bases and J shed 2 bases, with 15 bases lying between them. CDR3 size: 15 residues. The CDR3 coding sequence is TGCAGTGCTAGTAAGGCAGGGGCGTACACAGATACGCAGTATTTT. Translated, it gives CSASKAGAYTDTQYF.

The chain links TRBV19 to TRBJ2-2; TRBD2 might be the D (6 bases). The V end was cut by 6 bases, the J end by 1 base, with 9 bases between. Germline CDR1 LNHDA, CDR2 SQIVND (reference sequence). CDR3 length equals 14 residues. The CDR3 coding sequence is TGTGCCAGTAGAATCGGGGGGAACACCGGGGAGCTGTTTTTT. As protein: CASRIGGNTGELFF.

CDR3: CASSLGQGLDYGYTF. The CDR3 DNA is TGTGCCAGCAGCTTAGGGCAGGGGCTCGACTATGGCTACACCTTC. V and J are TRBV7-2 and TRBJ1-2; perhaps TRBD1 as D (6 bases). From germline, CDR1 is SGHTA and CDR2 FQGNSA. The CDR3 loop spans 15 amino acids. Trimming shortened V by 1 base and J by 3 bases, and 12 bases separated the two germline ends.